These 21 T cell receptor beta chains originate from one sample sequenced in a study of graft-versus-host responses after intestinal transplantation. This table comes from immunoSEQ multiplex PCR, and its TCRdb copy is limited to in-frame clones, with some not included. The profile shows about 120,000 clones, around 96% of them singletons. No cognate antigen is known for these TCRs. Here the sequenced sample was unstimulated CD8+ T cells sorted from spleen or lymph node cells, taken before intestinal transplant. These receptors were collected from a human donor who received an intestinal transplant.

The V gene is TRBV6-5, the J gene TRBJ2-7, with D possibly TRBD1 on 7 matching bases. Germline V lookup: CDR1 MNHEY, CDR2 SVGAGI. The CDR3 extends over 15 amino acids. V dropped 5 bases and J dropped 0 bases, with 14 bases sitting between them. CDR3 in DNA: TGTGCCAGCAGTCCGGAGGGGGCAGACTCCTACGAGCAGTACTTC. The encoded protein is CASSPEGADSYEQYF.

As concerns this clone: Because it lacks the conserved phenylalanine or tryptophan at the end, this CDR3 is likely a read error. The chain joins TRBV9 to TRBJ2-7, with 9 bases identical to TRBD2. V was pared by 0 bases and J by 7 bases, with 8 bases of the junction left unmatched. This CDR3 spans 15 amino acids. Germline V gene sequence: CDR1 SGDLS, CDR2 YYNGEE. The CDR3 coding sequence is TGTGCCAGCAGCGTAGACCCTAGCGGGGACTGGGAGCAGTACCTC. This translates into CASSVDPSGDWEQYL.

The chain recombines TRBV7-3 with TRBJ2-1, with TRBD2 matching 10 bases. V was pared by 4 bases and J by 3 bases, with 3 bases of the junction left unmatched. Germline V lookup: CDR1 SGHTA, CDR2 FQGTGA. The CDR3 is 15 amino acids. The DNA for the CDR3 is TGTGCCAGCAGCTCTAGCGGGGGACTCTACAATGAGCAGTTCTTC. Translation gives CASSSSGGLYNEQFF. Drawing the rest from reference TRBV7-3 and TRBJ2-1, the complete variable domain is GAGVSQTPSNKVTEKGKYVELRCDPISGHTALYWYRQSLGQGPEFLIYFQGTGAADDSGLPNDRFFAVRPEGSVSTLKIQRTERGDSAVYLCASSSSGGLYNEQFFGPGTRLTVL.

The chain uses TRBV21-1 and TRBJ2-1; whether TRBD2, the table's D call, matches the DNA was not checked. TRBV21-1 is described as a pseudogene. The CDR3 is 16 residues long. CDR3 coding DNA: TGTGCCAGCAGCAAAGTCACTAGCCACTTTCACAATGAGCAGTTCTTC. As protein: CASSKVTSHFHNEQFF.

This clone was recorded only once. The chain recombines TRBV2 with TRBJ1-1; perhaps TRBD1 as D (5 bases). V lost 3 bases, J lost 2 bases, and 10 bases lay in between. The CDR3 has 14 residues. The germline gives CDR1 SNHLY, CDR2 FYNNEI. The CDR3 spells CASSEGRKNTEAFF. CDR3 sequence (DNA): TGTGCCAGCAGTGAGGGACGGAAAAACACTGAAGCTTTCTTT. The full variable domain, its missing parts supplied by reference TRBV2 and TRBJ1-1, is EPEVTQTPSHQVTQMGQEVILRCVPISNHLYFYWYRQILGQKVEFLVSFYNNEISEKSEIFDDQFSVERPDGSNFTLKIRSTKLEDSAMYFCASSEGRKNTEAFFGQGTRLTVV.

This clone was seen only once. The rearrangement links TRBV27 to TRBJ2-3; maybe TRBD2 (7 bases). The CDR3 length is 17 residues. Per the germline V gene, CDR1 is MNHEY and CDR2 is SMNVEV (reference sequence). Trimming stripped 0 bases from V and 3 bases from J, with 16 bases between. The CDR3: CASSLSPSGGGTDTQYF. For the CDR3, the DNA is TGTGCCAGCAGTTTATCGCCTAGCGGAGGGGGTACAGATACGCAGTATTTT.

CDR3 DNA sequence: TGCGCCAGCAGCCCCGGGACAGTTAAGGTCGGGAACTTCTTT. Translating gives CASSPGTVKVGNFF. The rearrangement uses TRBV4-3 and TRBJ1-1; 7 bases align to TRBD1. The ends lost 4 bases at V and 14 bases at J; junction bases unmatched: 16. The CDR3 has 14 residues. CDR1 is LGHNA, CDR2 YSLEER, per germline.

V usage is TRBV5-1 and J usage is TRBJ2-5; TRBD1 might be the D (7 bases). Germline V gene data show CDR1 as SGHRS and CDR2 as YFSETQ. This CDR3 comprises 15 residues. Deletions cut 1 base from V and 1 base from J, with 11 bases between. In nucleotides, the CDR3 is TGCGCCAGCAGCTTGCGTCAGGGGGGCCAAGAGACCCAGTACTTC. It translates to CASSLRQGGQETQYF. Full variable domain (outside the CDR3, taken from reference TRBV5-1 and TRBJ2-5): KAGVTQTPRYLIKTRGQQVTLSCSPISGHRSVSWYQQTPGQGLQFLFEYFSETQRNKGNFPGRFSGRQFSNSRSEMNVSTLELGDSALYLCASSLRQGGQETQYFGPGTRLLVL.

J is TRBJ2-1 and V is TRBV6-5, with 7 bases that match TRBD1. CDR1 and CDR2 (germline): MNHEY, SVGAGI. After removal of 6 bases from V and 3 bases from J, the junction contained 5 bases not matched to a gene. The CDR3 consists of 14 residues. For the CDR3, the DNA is TGTGCCAGCAGCCGACAGGGTCTCTACAATGAGCAGTTCTTC. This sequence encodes CASSRQGLYNEQFF.

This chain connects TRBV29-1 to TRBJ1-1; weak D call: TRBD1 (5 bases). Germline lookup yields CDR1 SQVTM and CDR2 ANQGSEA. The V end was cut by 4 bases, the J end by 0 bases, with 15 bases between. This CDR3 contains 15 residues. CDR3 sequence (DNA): TGCAGCGTTGCTGAACCGGGGCAGATGAACACTGAAGCTTTCTTT. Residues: CSVAEPGQMNTEAFF.

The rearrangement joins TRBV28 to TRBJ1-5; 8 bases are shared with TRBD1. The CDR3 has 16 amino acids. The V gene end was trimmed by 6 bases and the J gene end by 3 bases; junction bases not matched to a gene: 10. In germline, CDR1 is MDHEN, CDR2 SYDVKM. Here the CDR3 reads CASSPGQGGVNQPQHF. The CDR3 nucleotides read TGTGCCAGCAGCCCCGGACAGGGCGGGGTCAATCAGCCCCAGCATTTT.

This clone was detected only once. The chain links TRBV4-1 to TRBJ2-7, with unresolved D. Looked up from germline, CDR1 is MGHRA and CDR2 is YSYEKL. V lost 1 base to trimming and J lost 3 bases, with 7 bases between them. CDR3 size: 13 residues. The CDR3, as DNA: TGCGCCAGCAGCCAAGTGGGCGTCTACGAGCAGTACTTC. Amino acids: CASSQVGVYEQYF.

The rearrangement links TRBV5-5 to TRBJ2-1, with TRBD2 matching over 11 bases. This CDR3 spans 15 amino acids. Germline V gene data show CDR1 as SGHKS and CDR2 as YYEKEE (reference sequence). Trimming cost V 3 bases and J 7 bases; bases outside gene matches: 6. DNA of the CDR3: TGTGCCAGCAGCTCTCCGACTAGCGGGAATAATGAGCAGTTCTTC. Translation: CASSSPTSGNNEQFF. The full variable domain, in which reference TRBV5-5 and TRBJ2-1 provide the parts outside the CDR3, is DAGVTQSPTHLIKTRGQQVTLRCSPISGHKSVSWYQQVLGQGPQFIFQYYEKEERGRGNFPDRFSARQFPNYSSELNVNALLLGDSALYLCASSSPTSGNNEQFFGPGTRLTVL.

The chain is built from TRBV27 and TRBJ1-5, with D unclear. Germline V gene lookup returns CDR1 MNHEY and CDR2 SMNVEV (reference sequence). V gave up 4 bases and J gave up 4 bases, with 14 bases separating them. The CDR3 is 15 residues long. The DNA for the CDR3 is TGTGCCAGCAGTTCCCGACAATTCGTAAATCAGCCCCAGCATTTT. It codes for CASSSRQFVNQPQHF.

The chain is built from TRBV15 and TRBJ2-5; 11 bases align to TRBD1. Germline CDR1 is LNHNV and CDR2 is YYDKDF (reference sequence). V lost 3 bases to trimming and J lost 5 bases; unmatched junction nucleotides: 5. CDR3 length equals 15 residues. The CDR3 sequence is CATSSKDRGQETQYF. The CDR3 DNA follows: TGTGCCACCAGCAGTAAGGACAGGGGGCAGGAGACCCAGTACTTC.

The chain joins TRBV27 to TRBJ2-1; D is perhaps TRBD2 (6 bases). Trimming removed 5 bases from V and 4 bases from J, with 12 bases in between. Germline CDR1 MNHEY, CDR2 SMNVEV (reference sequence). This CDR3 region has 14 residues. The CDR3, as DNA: TGTGCCAGCAGTACCCCGGGACTTTACAATGAGCAGTTCTTC. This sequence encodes CASSTPGLYNEQFF.

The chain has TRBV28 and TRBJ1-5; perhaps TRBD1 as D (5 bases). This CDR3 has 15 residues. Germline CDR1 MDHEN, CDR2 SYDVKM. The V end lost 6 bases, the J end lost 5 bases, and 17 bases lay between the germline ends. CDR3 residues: CASSPLGGAHQPQHF. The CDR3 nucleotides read TGTGCCAGCAGCCCCCTTGGCGGGGCCCATCAGCCCCAGCATTTT.

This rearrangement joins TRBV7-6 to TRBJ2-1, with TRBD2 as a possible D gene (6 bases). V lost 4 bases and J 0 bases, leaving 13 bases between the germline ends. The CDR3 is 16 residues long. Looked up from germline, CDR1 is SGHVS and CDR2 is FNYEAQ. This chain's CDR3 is CASSSIAESSYNEQFF. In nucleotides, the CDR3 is TGTGCCAGCAGCTCCATAGCGGAAAGCTCCTACAATGAGCAGTTCTTC.

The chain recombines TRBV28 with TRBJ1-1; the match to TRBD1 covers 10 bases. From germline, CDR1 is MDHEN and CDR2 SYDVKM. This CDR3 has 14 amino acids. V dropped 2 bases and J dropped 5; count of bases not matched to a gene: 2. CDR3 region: CASSLPGQGTEAFF. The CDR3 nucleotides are TGTGCCAGCAGTTTACCGGGACAGGGGACTGAAGCTTTCTTT.

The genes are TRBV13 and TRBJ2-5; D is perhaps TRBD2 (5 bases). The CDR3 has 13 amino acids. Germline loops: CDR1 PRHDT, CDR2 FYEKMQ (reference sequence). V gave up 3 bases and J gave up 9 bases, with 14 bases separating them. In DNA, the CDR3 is TGTGCCAGCAGCTTGTGGCAGGAGGTGGCCCAGTACTTC. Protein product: CASSLWQEVAQYF.

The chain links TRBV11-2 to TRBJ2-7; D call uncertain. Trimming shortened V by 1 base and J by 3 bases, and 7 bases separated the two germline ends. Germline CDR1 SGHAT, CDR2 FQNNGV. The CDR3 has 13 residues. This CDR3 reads CASSLVYGYEQYF. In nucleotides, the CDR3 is TGTGCCAGCAGCTTAGTATACGGCTACGAGCAGTACTTC.